This T cell receptor beta chain derives from a study of T cell repertoires in cytomegalovirus infection. Across the study: The authors relied on CMV epitopes, both recently identified HLA-C-restricted and well-studied HLA-B-restricted.

The CDR3 is 13 amino acids. The V and J ends lost 7 bases and 0 bases respectively, with 7 bases between them. As concerns this clonotype: The antigen remains undetermined.

TCRdb called the reads again in MiXCR, with one record for every CDR3 protein. The sample lists roughly 730,000 distinct CDR3 sequences, around 30% occurring once. The sample was cultured PBMCs, taken from culture after CMV antigen stimulation. This receptor was taken from a human donor in good health (CMV status not recorded). Some clones in this sample may be carry-over from other donors' samples. The genes are TRBV12-3 or TRBV12-4 and TRBJ1-5, with D hard to call. The CDR3 coding sequence is TGTGCCAGCACCTCAAATAGCAATCAGCCCCAGCATTTT. Protein sequence: CASTSNSNQPQHF.